These T cell receptor beta chains were read from a single sample in a study of OX40 agonist ivuxolimab in advanced cancers. Profiled with immunoSEQ multiplex PCR; TCRdb holds only in-frame clones, not every one. The data hold 55,000 to 65,000 clones, with 80% to 90% observed a single time. The sample consisted of CD4+ or CD8+ T cells sorted from blood, taken in a trial of the OX40 agonist ivuxolimab. Every receptor here comes from an adult with an advanced solid tumor such as melanoma, head and neck, liver or kidney cancer. Both conserved end residues are part of each CDR3. A D gene is named only where the DNA matches it firmly. The listing skips clone size in some rows; elsewhere it reads once, few, many or a size class.

clone size: NA; D gene: NA; J gene: TRBJ1-5; V gene: TRBV10-3; CDR3 protein: CAISESWGGHQPQHF; CDR3 DNA: TGTGCCATCAGTGAGTCTTGGGGGGGACATCAGCCCCAGCATTTT
clone size: NA; D gene: NA; J gene: TRBJ1-1; V gene: TRBV5-3; CDR3 protein: CGGMNTEAFF; CDR3 DNA: TGTGGGGGCATGAACACTGAAGCTTTCTTT
clone size: NA; D gene: TRBD2; J gene: TRBJ2-5; V gene: TRBV11-2; CDR3 protein: CASSWAGAQETQYF; CDR3 DNA: TGTGCCAGCAGCTGGGCGGGAGCCCAAGAGACCCAGTACTTC
clone size: NA; D gene: NA; J gene: TRBJ2-2; V gene: TRBV11-2; CDR3 protein: CASSLAGGELFF; CDR3 DNA: TGTGCCAGCAGCTTGGCGGGAGGGGAGCTGTTTTTT
clone size: once; D gene: NA; J gene: TRBJ1-1; V gene: TRBV19; CDR3 protein: CASSKLGTEAFF; CDR3 DNA: TGTGCCAGTAGTAAGCTAGGCACTGAAGCTTTCTTT
clone size: NA; D gene: TRBD1; J gene: TRBJ1-2; V gene: TRBV9; CDR3 protein: CASSSGQVDYGYTF; CDR3 DNA: TGTGCCAGCAGCTCGGGACAGGTGGACTATGGCTACACCTTC
clone size: NA; D gene: TRBD1; J gene: TRBJ1-5; V gene: TRBV19; CDR3 protein: CASSQGGLEPQHF; CDR3 DNA: TGTGCCAGTAGTCAAGGGGGCTTAGAGCCCCAGCATTTT
clone size: NA; D gene: NA; J gene: TRBJ2-7; V gene: TRBV4-2; CDR3 protein: CASSQDLAREQYF; CDR3 DNA: TGTGCCAGCAGCCAAGACTTGGCGCGAGAGCAGTACTTC
clone size: NA; D gene: NA; J gene: TRBJ1-6; V gene: TRBV7-2; CDR3 protein: CASKDTNNSPLHF; CDR3 DNA: TGTGCCAGCAAGGACACGAATAATTCACCCCTCCACTTT
clone size: once; D gene: NA; J gene: TRBJ1-3; V gene: TRBV5-1; CDR3 protein: CASSLGESTSGNTIYF; CDR3 DNA: TGCGCCAGCAGCTTGGGAGAATCTACTTCTGGAAACACCATATATTTT
clone size: NA; D gene: TRBD1; J gene: TRBJ2-5; V gene: TRBV27; CDR3 protein: CASSSRDSWETQYF; CDR3 DNA: TGTGCCAGCAGTTCCAGGGACAGTTGGGAGACCCAGTACTTC
clone size: once; D gene: TRBD2; J gene: TRBJ2-5; V gene: TRBV5-1; CDR3 protein: CASSGASGRETQYF; CDR3 DNA: TGCGCCAGCAGCGGGGCTAGCGGGAGAGAGACCCAGTACTTC
clone size: once; D gene: NA; J gene: TRBJ2-3; V gene: TRBV6-6; CDR3 protein: CASTPEPASTDTQYF; CDR3 DNA: TGTGCCAGCACCCCAGAGCCAGCTAGCACAGATACGCAGTATTTT
clone size: NA; D gene: NA; J gene: TRBJ1-1; V gene: TRBV28; CDR3 protein: CASSPGDSNTEAFF; CDR3 DNA: TGTGCCAGCAGTCCAGGCGACAGCAACACTGAAGCTTTCTTT
clone size: NA; D gene: TRBD1; J gene: TRBJ1-6; V gene: TRBV30; CDR3 protein: CAWKVRTGYNSPLHF; CDR3 DNA: TGTGCCTGGAAGGTCCGGACAGGGTATAATTCACCCCTCCACTTT
clone size: NA; D gene: NA; J gene: TRBJ1-3; V gene: TRBV30; CDR3 protein: CAWKQNVGTIYF; CDR3 DNA: TGTGCCTGGAAACAAAACGTAGGGACCATATATTTT
clone size: NA; D gene: TRBD2; J gene: TRBJ2-3; V gene: TRBV5-4; CDR3 protein: CASRRLAGVGDTQYF; CDR3 DNA: TGTGCCAGCAGGAGACTAGCGGGAGTTGGAGATACGCAGTATTTT
clone size: NA; D gene: NA; J gene: TRBJ2-6; V gene: TRBV5-1; CDR3 protein: CASNGGPGANVLTF; CDR3 DNA: TGCGCCAGCAACGGGGGGCCTGGGGCCAACGTCCTGACTTTC
clone size: NA; D gene: TRBD1; J gene: TRBJ1-4; V gene: TRBV7-6; CDR3 protein: CASSLEGQANEKLFF; CDR3 DNA: TGTGCCAGCAGCTTGGAGGGACAGGCAAATGAAAAACTGTTTTTT
clone size: few; D gene: TRBD2; J gene: TRBJ2-7; V gene: TRBV27; CDR3 protein: CASSLSQLAGGEQYF; CDR3 DNA: TGTGCCAGCAGTTTATCGCAACTAGCGGGAGGCGAGCAGTACTTC